The sequence of this T cell receptor (beta chain) was determined in a study of T cell responses to AZD1222 COVID-19 vaccine. Germline CDR1 SGHTA, CDR2 FQGNSA. The CDR3 consists of 14 residues. Trimming stripped 5 bases from V and 1 base from J, with 9 bases between. This clone was seen once. Its antigen is still unknown. Study results and limitations: CD4 TCRs linked to vaccination spanned spike, dominating at 160-218 and 743-854. The sample set comprised mostly white British donors with more females, and clonal diversity was possibly underestimated. Targeting of unmutated variant regions was reportedly seen in nearly half of spike-specific TCRs.

Here immunoSEQ multiplex PCR was the method, and the copy in TCRdb shows in-frame clones only, minus some. This sample has approximately 100,000 clones, with approximately 88% found just once. This receptor was taken from an adult in good health. J is TRBJ2-1 and V is TRBV7-2, with D possibly being TRBD1 (6 bases). The sequencing used peripheral blood, collected on day 0 of AZD1222 vaccination. CDR3 sequence (DNA): TGTGCCAGCAGCCCTCAGGGGTCCTACAATGAGCAGTTCTTC. It yields the protein CASSPQGSYNEQFF.